The 32 T cell receptor beta chains in this list originate from one sample, sequenced in a study of neurological immune-mediated disorders. TCRdb passed the 5' RACE reads through MiXCR, listing each CDR3 protein once. The table records 30,000 or so distinct CDR3 sequences, around 15% of them present only once. The sample consisted of PBMCs. These receptors came from a man between 65 and 85 years old in good health.

This clonotype appeared many times. The gene calls are TRBV20-1 and TRBJ2-1, with D maybe TRBD2 (5 bases). Germline V gene lookup returns CDR1 DFQATT and CDR2 SNEGSKA (reference sequence). CDR3 length: 13 residues. Trimming removed 6 bases at V and 4 bases at J, with 13 bases between. The CDR3 DNA sequence: TGCAGTGCGAGGGATGGAACTTACAATGAGCAGTTCTTC. Its protein product is CSARDGTYNEQFF.

This clonotype was counted at least ten times. V is TRBV5-1 and J is TRBJ2-1; 11 nucleotides match TRBD2. In germline, CDR1 is SGHRS, CDR2 YFSETQ. The V segment lost 5 bases and the J segment 6 bases; nucleotides outside the gene matches: 7. CDR3 length: 15 residues. In nucleotides, the CDR3 is TGCGCCAGCAGATTTAATAGCGGGGGGGCCAATGAGCAGTTCTTC. It yields the protein CASRFNSGGANEQFF.

The chain employs TRBV6-1 and TRBJ2-3; 12 bases match TRBD1. J was trimmed by 3 bases and V by 6 bases; bases with no gene match: 4. CDR1 is MNHNS, CDR2 SASEGT, per germline. CDR3 length: 15 amino acids. CDR3 loop: CASRRDRGLTDTQYF. The CDR3 DNA reads TGTGCCAGCAGACGGGACAGGGGGCTTACAGATACGCAGTATTTT.

This clonotype was counted once. CDR3 sequence reads: CASMSRFGYQETQYF. CDR3 DNA: TGTGCCAGCATGTCGCGTTTTGGCTACCAAGAGACCCAGTACTTC. The chain recombines TRBV5-6 with TRBJ2-5; D call uncertain. The CDR3 is 15 amino acids. CDR1 and CDR2 (germline): SGHDT, YYEEEE. The V and J ends lost 6 bases and 0 bases respectively, with 15 bases between them.

This clonotype was seen at least ten times. The rearrangement links TRBV10-3 to TRBJ1-2; D gene unclear. V shed 4 bases and J shed 4 bases, with 10 bases lying between them. CDR1 and CDR2 from the germline V gene are ENHRY and SYGVKD. This CDR3 contains 13 residues. The CDR3 reads CAISGFDGYGYTF. CDR3 nucleotides: TGTGCCATCAGTGGCTTTGACGGCTATGGCTACACCTTC.

Ten or more counts support this clonotype. V gene TRBV7-8 combines with J gene TRBJ1-4, with 10 bases identical to TRBD1. Germline CDR1 reads SGHVS; CDR2 reads FQNEAQ. J was trimmed by 2 bases and V by 1 base; bases with no gene match: 4. This CDR3 is 17 amino acids long. CDR3 nucleotide sequence: TGTGCCAGCAGCTTAGGACAGGGGGCAGCTACTAATGAAAAACTGTTTTTT. This codes for CASSLGQGAATNEKLFF.

The rearrangement uses TRBV24-1 and TRBJ1-1, with 7 bases identical to TRBD1. This CDR3 region has 14 residues. The germline V gene has CDR1 KGHDR and CDR2 SFDVKD. CDR3 DNA sequence: TGTACCAGTGATTCAGGGGGGGGGAACACTGAAGCTTTCTTT. Its translation is CTSDSGGGNTEAFF.

This clonotype has a count of ten or more. The rearrangement joins TRBV18 to TRBJ2-5; unclear D gene. This CDR3 spans 12 amino acids. Germline loops: CDR1 KGHSH, CDR2 LQKENI. The V gene lost 2 bases and the J gene lost 3 bases, with 4 bases spanning the gap. The CDR3 DNA reads TGTGCCAGCTCACCAACGGAAGAGACCCAGTACTTC. Translation gives CASSPTEETQYF.

In DNA form, the CDR3 reads TGTGCCAGCAGCCCCCTATGGAACAGGGAGGAGACCCAGTACTTC. The encoded protein is CASSPLWNREETQYF. The chain links TRBV9 to TRBJ2-5; D may be TRBD1 (6 bases). The CDR3 is 15 amino acids. Per germline, CDR1 SGDLS and CDR2 YYNGEE. Trimming removed 4 bases from V and 5 bases from J, with 18 bases in between.

A note on this clonotype: Because the CDR3's place on the DNA is in doubt, the DNA is left out and the CDR3 is given as listed by TCRdb. The chain employs TRBV7-2 and TRBJ2-1; the D call of TRBD2 is as the table states it, not checked on the DNA. Ends included, the CDR3 has 19 residues. Germline assignment: CDR1 SGHTA and CDR2 FQGNSA. CDR3 amino acids: CASSFYICSALAGRGEQFF.

This clonotype came up many times. V and J are TRBV27 and TRBJ1-2, with D hard to call. CDR1 is MNHEY, CDR2 SMNVEV, per germline (reference sequence). V lost 6 bases and J lost 4, with 18 bases in between. This CDR3 is 15 amino acids long. The CDR3 coding sequence is TGTGCCAGCAGGTCCACCGGGCAGAATCGCTATGGCTACACCTTC. It encodes CASRSTGQNRYGYTF.

The chain carries TRBV6-5 and TRBJ1-3; TRBD1 aligns across 9 bases. Germline V gives CDR1 MNHEY, CDR2 SVGAGI. This CDR3 is built from 14 residues. V gave up 7 bases and J gave up 6 bases; unmatched junction bases: 7. The CDR3 region is CASTRTGAENTIYF. The CDR3 nucleotides read TGTGCCAGCACCCGGACAGGGGCAGAAAACACCATATATTTT.

This clonotype was recorded a few times. This rearrangement joins TRBV28 to TRBJ1-5, with D unresolved. This CDR3 has 12 residues. Germline-derived CDR1 and CDR2 are MDHEN and SYDVKM. Trimming cost V 11 bases and J 5 bases, with 13 bases left between them. The CDR3 sequence is CAARVGDQPQHF. Written as DNA, the CDR3 is TGTGCCGCCCGGGTGGGAGATCAGCCCCAGCATTTT.

This clonotype was recorded at least ten times. V and J are TRBV9 and TRBJ2-4; D is unresolved. In germline, CDR1 is SGDLS, CDR2 YYNGEE. Trimming pared 0 bases from V and 0 bases from J, leaving 4 bases between. CDR3 length: 14 residues. CDR3 in DNA: TGTGCCAGCAGCGTAGGGGGAGCCAAAAACATTCAGTACTTC. Protein: CASSVGGAKNIQYF.

This clonotype was counted ten times or more. The chain couples TRBV7-2 to TRBJ1-4, with no clear D. Germline V CDR1 and CDR2: SGHTA, FQGNSA. The CDR3 covers 16 residues. V gave up 1 base and J gave up 2 bases, with 11 bases separating them. The CDR3 DNA follows: TGTGCCAGCAGCTTAGGGGTACGGGTGACTAATGAAAAACTGTTTTTT. It yields the protein CASSLGVRVTNEKLFF.

This clonotype was recorded at least ten times. This sequence joins TRBV5-1 and TRBJ2-7; TRBD1 agrees at 8 bases. V lost 0 bases to trimming and J lost 0 bases; unmatched junction nucleotides: 5. The CDR3 has 16 amino acids. Germline V gives CDR1 SGHRS, CDR2 YFSETQ. The CDR3: CASSLAPGTGSYEQYF. CDR3 nucleotide sequence: TGCGCCAGCAGCTTGGCCCCCGGGACAGGCTCCTACGAGCAGTACTTC.

This clonotype showed up just a few times. The chain recombines TRBV3-1 with TRBJ2-7; unclear D gene. Trimming removed 1 base from V and 2 bases from J, with 9 bases in between. The V gene's germline CDR1 is LGHDT and CDR2 YNNKEL (reference sequence). The CDR3 has 14 amino acids. The CDR3 protein is CASSQVGTPYEQYF. The CDR3 coding sequence is TGTGCCAGCAGCCAAGTTGGCACACCCTACGAGCAGTACTTC.

This clonotype came up many times. The gene calls are TRBV24-1 and TRBJ2-7; 9 bases line up with TRBD2. J was trimmed by 3 bases and V by 1 base; bases with no gene match: 6. The CDR3 extends over 16 amino acids. From germline, CDR1 is KGHDR and CDR2 SFDVKD. The CDR3, as DNA: TGTGCCACCAGTGATTTTAGCAGCGGGGGGCTCTACGAGCAGTACTTC. Encoded protein: CATSDFSSGGLYEQYF.

This clonotype was found many times. The chain combines TRBV12-3 or TRBV12-4 with TRBJ1-2; D gene uncertain. The V end lost 0 bases, the J end lost 4 bases, and 12 bases lay between the germline ends. This CDR3 comprises 15 residues. The CDR3 nucleotides read TGTGCCAGCAGTTTAGCGGGTGGACGGTCCTATGGCTACACCTTC. Its translation is CASSLAGGRSYGYTF.

Comment on this clonotype: A much larger clone lies a single base off, so this may be a read error. The chain recombines TRBV20-1 with TRBJ1-4; D remains ambiguous. The V and J ends lost 2 bases and 12 bases respectively, with 13 bases between them. The germline gives CDR1 DFQATT, CDR2 SNEGSKA (reference sequence). The CDR3 has 12 residues. CDR3 nucleotides: TGCAGTGCTAGATCGACCGTCTTTCAACTGTTTTTT. It specifies CSARSTVFQLFF.

This clonotype was observed at least ten times. The chain joins TRBV24-1 to TRBJ2-3; D gene ambiguous. From germline, CDR1 is KGHDR and CDR2 SFDVKD. This CDR3 spans 13 amino acids. V lost 3 bases and J lost 8, with 11 bases in between. The CDR3 sequence: CATSDPAPGTQYF. The CDR3 DNA is TGTGCCACCAGTGATCCCGCCCCGGGTACGCAGTATTTT.

In this sample, this clonotype turned up a few times. The chain combines TRBV7-9 with TRBJ1-4, with D hard to call. This CDR3 contains 14 residues. The ends were cut back, 4 bases at V and 7 bases at J, with 13 bases in the middle. The germline V gene has CDR1 SEHNR and CDR2 FQNEAQ (reference sequence). CDR3 sequence: CASSYGETSEKLFF. The CDR3 DNA reads as TGTGCCAGCAGCTACGGGGAAACTTCTGAAAAACTGTTTTTT. Together with reference TRBV7-9 and TRBJ1-4, the CDR3 gives the full variable domain: DTGVSQNPRHKITKRGQNVTFRCDPISEHNRLYWYRQTLGQGPEFLTYFQNEAQLEKSRLLSDRFSAERPKGSFSTLEIQRTEQGDSAMYLCASSYGETSEKLFFGSGTQLSVL.

This clonotype was counted at least ten times. The chain carries TRBV7-2 and TRBJ1-1; D remains unclear. From germline, CDR1 is SGHTA and CDR2 FQGNSA. The CDR3 consists of 15 residues. V was shortened by 5 bases and J by 3 bases, with 16 bases between the two germline ends. In DNA form, the CDR3 reads TGTGCCAGCAGCCGTCAAGGTCTTTTGGACACTGAAGCTTTCTTT. Translated: CASSRQGLLDTEAFF.

In this sample, this clonotype turned up many times. The chain uses TRBV7-2 and TRBJ2-2; 9 bases are shared with TRBD2. This CDR3 has 15 amino acids. J gave up 7 bases and V 4 bases, and 7 bases lay outside the gene matches. Germline V gene lookup returns CDR1 SGHTA and CDR2 FQGNSA. The CDR3 is CASSSQRGVGGELFF. For the CDR3, the DNA is TGTGCCAGCAGCTCTCAGCGGGGGGTTGGCGGGGAGCTGTTTTTT.

V usage is TRBV20-1 and J usage is TRBJ1-5, with D uncertain. This CDR3 is 14 amino acids long. CDR1 is DFQATT, CDR2 SNEGSKA, per germline (reference sequence). V was cut by 0 bases and J by 7 bases, with 13 bases left in between. CDR3: CSARDEDPGQPQHF. CDR3 bases: TGCAGTGCTAGAGATGAGGACCCCGGCCAGCCCCAGCATTTT.

This clonotype was seen many times. The chain couples TRBV7-9 to TRBJ2-4; D remains unclear. The CDR3 covers 16 residues. Per the germline V gene, CDR1 is SEHNR and CDR2 is FQNEAQ (reference sequence). V lost 1 base and J lost 0, with 10 bases in between. CDR3 bases: TGTGCCAGCAGCTTAGTGTCCACTGGAGCCAAAAACATTCAGTACTTC. It is translated as CASSLVSTGAKNIQYF.

This clonotype showed up many times. The gene calls are TRBV7-9 and TRBJ1-1, with no clear D. Trimming cost V 3 bases and J 1 base, with 6 bases left between them. The CDR3 is 13 amino acids. Germline V gene data show CDR1 as SEHNR and CDR2 as FQNEAQ (reference sequence). Written as DNA, the CDR3 is TGTGCCAGCAGCTTTAGTCAGAACACTGAAGCTTTCTTT. This gives the protein CASSFSQNTEAFF. The full variable domain, completed using reference TRBV7-9 and TRBJ1-1, is DTGVSQNPRHKITKRGQNVTFRCDPISEHNRLYWYRQTLGQGPEFLTYFQNEAQLEKSRLLSDRFSAERPKGSFSTLEIQRTEQGDSAMYLCASSFSQNTEAFFGQGTRLTVV.

This clonotype was counted at least ten times. The chain joins TRBV7-2 to TRBJ1-2; D not certain. The V gene lost 7 bases and the J gene lost 1 base, with 10 bases spanning the gap. CDR3 length: 13 residues. Germline V CDR1 and CDR2: SGHTA, FQGNSA. The CDR3 coding sequence is TGTGCCAGCAACATCGGCCTTAACTATGGCTACACCTTC. It is translated as CASNIGLNYGYTF.

This clonotype has ten or more counts. The chain combines TRBV7-8 with TRBJ1-2, with D uncertain. Looked up from germline, CDR1 is SGHVS and CDR2 is FQNEAQ. Between the trimmed V and J ends, which lost 1 base and 5 bases, there was a span of 11 bases. The CDR3 loop spans 14 amino acids. The CDR3 DNA sequence: TGTGCCAGCAGCTTAGGGGGAAGAGGGTATGGCTACACCTTC. Its translation is CASSLGGRGYGYTF.

This clonotype is labeled medium-sized. The V gene is TRBV10-3, the J gene TRBJ1-4; TRBD1 aligns across 8 bases. CDR1 ENHRY and CDR2 SYGVKD come from the germline V gene. V lost 0 bases, J lost 7 bases, and 1 base stayed unmatched. CDR3 length equals 14 residues. In nucleotides, the CDR3 is TGTGCCATCAGTGAGTCTACAGGGGGTGAAAAACTGTTTTTT. This gives the protein CAISESTGGEKLFF.

This chain uses TRBV6-6 with TRBJ1-4, with 8 positions matching TRBD1. The CDR3 extends over 15 amino acids. Germline CDR1 MNHNY, CDR2 SVGAGI (reference sequence). The V and J ends lost 5 bases and 6 bases, in that order; junction bases with no gene match: 8. In nucleotides, the CDR3 is TGTGCCAGCAGTCTTGCGGGACAGGCTGATGAAAAACTGTTTTTT. This codes for CASSLAGQADEKLFF.

This clonotype came up many times. The V call is TRBV7-3, the J call TRBJ2-5; 7 nucleotides line up with TRBD1. V lost 5 bases to trimming and J lost 4 bases; unmatched junction nucleotides: 13. The germline gives CDR1 SGHTA, CDR2 FQGTGA. This CDR3 is 16 amino acids long. Here the CDR3 reads CASSPQGVGLGETQYF. For the CDR3, the DNA is TGTGCCAGCAGCCCCCAGGGGGTTGGATTAGGAGAGACCCAGTACTTC.